Below, 29 T cell receptor beta chains from the same sample are listed, as sequenced in a study of blood T cell repertoires in COVID-19. The protocol was immunoSEQ multiplex PCR, while the TCRdb copy is restricted to in-frame clones and leaves out a portion. The profile shows under 300,000 clones, 80% to 90% of them singletons. Sample: peripheral blood. The receptors shown here come from a woman between 35 and 50 years old with acute or convalescent COVID-19.

The rearrangement links TRBV7-3 to TRBJ1-2; 8 bases are shared with TRBD1. The V and J ends lost 1 base and 8 bases, in that order; junction bases with no gene match: 9. The germline V gene has CDR1 SGHTA and CDR2 FQGTGA. The CDR3 is made up of 15 amino acids. CDR3 sequence reads: CASSLNIGTGSGYTF. The CDR3 coding sequence is TGTGCCAGCAGCTTAAATATCGGGACAGGAAGCGGCTACACCTTC.

The chain carries TRBV6-1 and TRBJ1-4; 10 nucleotides match TRBD1. The germline gives CDR1 MNHNS, CDR2 SASEGT. The CDR3 is made up of 20 amino acids. Trimming at V came to 4 bases and at J to 4 bases, leaving 18 bases not matched to a gene. CDR3 DNA sequence: TGTGCCAGCAGTGCGCTACTACCGGGACAGGGGAGGGGTCTTAATGAAAAACTGTTTTTT. This encodes CASSALLPGQGRGLNEKLFF.

The chain carries TRBV7-2 and TRBJ1-2; 10 bases map to TRBD1. This CDR3 comprises 15 residues. CDR1 SGHTA and CDR2 FQGNSA come from the germline V gene. The V and J ends lost 5 bases and 2 bases, in that order; junction bases with no gene match: 5. CDR3 region: CASSPPGQGNYGYTF. As DNA, the CDR3 is TGTGCCAGCAGCCCTCCGGGACAGGGGAACTATGGCTACACCTTC. Together with reference TRBV7-2 and TRBJ1-2, the CDR3 gives the full variable domain: GAGVSQSPSNKVTEKGKDVELRCDPISGHTALYWYRQSLGQGLEFLIYFQGNSAPDKSGLPSDRFSAERTGGSVSTLTIQRTQQEDSAVYLCASSPPGQGNYGYTFGSGTRLTVV.

The gene calls are TRBV2 and TRBJ1-4, with TRBD1 matching over 9 bases. After removal of 8 bases from V and 2 bases from J, the junction contained 3 bases not matched to a gene. The CDR3 consists of 14 residues. Germline lookup yields CDR1 SNHLY and CDR2 FYNNEI. The CDR3 protein is CASGTGLTNEKLFF. DNA of the CDR3: TGTGCCAGCGGGACAGGGCTGACTAATGAAAAACTGTTTTTT. Combining the CDR3 with reference TRBV2 and TRBJ1-4 gives the whole variable domain EPEVTQTPSHQVTQMGQEVILRCVPISNHLYFYWYRQILGQKVEFLVSFYNNEISEKSEIFDDQFSVERPDGSNFTLKIRSTKLEDSAMYFCASGTGLTNEKLFFGSGTQLSVL.

This sequence joins TRBV11-2 and TRBJ1-2; the D gene is possibly TRBD1 (6 bases). V lost 2 bases and J 8 bases, leaving 9 bases between the germline ends. The CDR3 has 12 residues. The germline V gene has CDR1 SGHAT and CDR2 FQNNGV. CDR3 nucleotide sequence: TGTGCCAGCAGCTTAAACAGGGAAGGCTACACCTTC. As protein: CASSLNREGYTF.

This rearrangement joins TRBV2 to TRBJ2-1; 8 nucleotides line up with TRBD2. Germline V gives CDR1 SNHLY, CDR2 FYNNEI. The CDR3 loop spans 16 amino acids. V was clipped by 1 base and J by 2 bases; unmatched bases: 4. CDR3 in DNA: TGTGCCAGCAGTGAAGGAAGCGGGGGAACCTACAATGAGCAGTTCTTC. Amino acid sequence: CASSEGSGGTYNEQFF.

V and J are TRBV7-7 and TRBJ2-1; D is perhaps TRBD2 (5 bases). V shed 2 bases and J shed 0 bases, with 11 bases lying between them. Per germline, CDR1 SSHAT and CDR2 FNYEAQ (reference sequence). This CDR3 region has 16 residues. In nucleotides, the CDR3 is TGTGCCAGCAGCTTACGGGGAGTGAGCTCCTACAATGAGCAGTTCTTC. This translates into CASSLRGVSSYNEQFF.

The V and J genes are TRBV24-1 and TRBJ1-2, with a tentative D call TRBD1 (6 bases). Between the trimmed V and J ends, which lost 0 bases and 4 bases, there was a span of 14 bases. CDR1 KGHDR and CDR2 SFDVKD come from the germline V gene. The CDR3 runs to 16 residues. CDR3 sequence (DNA): TGTGCCACCAGTGATTTGCCAGGGGAGGGGAGCTATGGCTACACCTTC. Protein: CATSDLPGEGSYGYTF.

The CDR3 DNA follows: TGTGCCAGCCGAAAAGGGTGGACAGGGTCAGAAGGCTACACCTTC. This codes for CASRKGWTGSEGYTF. The J gene is TRBJ1-2, the V gene TRBV6-5; 8 bases agree with TRBD1. The CDR3 length is 15 residues. Germline V lookup: CDR1 MNHEY, CDR2 SVGAGI. J gave up 8 bases and V 8 bases, and 16 bases lay outside the gene matches.

This clone showed up just a few times. The J gene is TRBJ2-1, the V gene TRBV6-5; the match to TRBD1 covers 11 bases. The junction had 8 bases not matched to a gene; V was cut back by 6 bases and J by 7 bases. The CDR3 consists of 15 residues. In germline, CDR1 is MNHEY, CDR2 SVGAGI. The CDR3 coding sequence is TGTGCCAGCAGGCTTCCCGGGACAGGGGGGAATGAGCAGTTCTTC. Its translation is CASRLPGTGGNEQFF.

The chain uses TRBV5-1 and TRBJ1-2; D not certain. This CDR3 comprises 13 residues. V was trimmed by 0 bases and J by 8 bases, leaving 11 bases between them. CDR1 is SGHRS, CDR2 YFSETQ, per germline. Here the CDR3 reads CASSLEAGAGYTF. The CDR3 nucleotides are TGCGCCAGCAGCTTGGAGGCAGGTGCGGGCTACACCTTC.

V usage is TRBV11-2 and J usage is TRBJ1-2, with D unresolved. The germline CDR1 and CDR2 sequences are SGHAT and FQNNGV. V lost 6 bases, J lost 8 bases, and 13 bases lay in between. There are 12 residues in the CDR3. The CDR3 DNA sequence: TGTGCCAGCAGACTATACCTTGGGGGCTACACCTTC. Translated, it gives CASRLYLGGYTF.

The V call is TRBV5-6, the J call TRBJ1-6; D ambiguous. Trimming removed 4 bases at V and 0 bases at J, with 17 bases between. The CDR3 loop spans 18 amino acids. CDR1 SGHDT and CDR2 YYEEEE come from the germline V gene. CDR3 DNA sequence: TGTGCCAGCAGCACCGAGGACGGAGGGAGCTCCTATAATTCACCCCTCCACTTT. Translating gives CASSTEDGGSSYNSPLHF.

The chain carries TRBV13 and TRBJ1-1; a weak D match, TRBD1 (6 bases). Trimming stripped 3 bases from V and 4 bases from J, with 9 bases between. The germline V gene has CDR1 PRHDT and CDR2 FYEKMQ (reference sequence). CDR3 size: 13 residues. In DNA form, the CDR3 reads TGTGCCAGCAGCTTGAGGGGGTTCACTGAAGCTTTCTTT. Its translation is CASSLRGFTEAFF.

This chain links TRBV9 with TRBJ1-2; D is undetermined. From germline, CDR1 is SGDLS and CDR2 YYNGEE. The CDR3 covers 14 residues. V was trimmed by 0 bases and J by 2 bases, leaving 8 bases between them. This CDR3 is CASSVVDENYGYTF. The CDR3, as DNA: TGTGCCAGCAGCGTAGTCGATGAGAACTATGGCTACACCTTC.

The rearrangement uses TRBV5-1 and TRBJ1-1, with D maybe TRBD1 (5 bases). The germline V gene encodes CDR1 SGHRS and CDR2 YFSETQ. The CDR3 is 14 residues long. V was clipped by 2 bases and J by 3 bases, with 11 bases between them. CDR3 sequence: CASSFKDSHTEAFF. The CDR3 nucleotides are TGCGCCAGCAGCTTCAAAGACAGTCACACTGAAGCTTTCTTT.

This clone has just one count. J is TRBJ1-2 and V is TRBV6-6; maybe TRBD1 (5 bases). The CDR3 totals 14 residues. The germline V and J ends were trimmed by 8 bases and 3 bases, with 16 bases remaining between them. Germline V gene lookup returns CDR1 MNHNY and CDR2 SVGAGI (reference sequence). CDR3 nucleotides: TGTGCCAGCGCCCCGGGGGGGTACTACTATGGCTACACCTTC. It encodes CASAPGGYYYGYTF.

The chain's CDR3 is CASSVASGGEQYV. The CDR3 DNA is TGTGCCAGCAGCGTAGCTAGCGGGGGGGAACAGTACGTC. J is TRBJ2-7 and V is TRBV9; 12 bases match TRBD2. In germline, CDR1 is SGDLS, CDR2 YYNGEE. The CDR3 has 13 residues. With 0 bases clipped from V and 10 bases from J, the junction kept 2 bases outside the gene matches.

The chain joins TRBV7-3 to TRBJ2-3; TRBD2 matches 14 bases. This CDR3 spans 16 amino acids. The germline V gene encodes CDR1 SGHTA and CDR2 FQGTGA. V lost 4 bases, J lost 7 bases, and 7 bases stayed unmatched. The CDR3 loop is CASSSTTSGGANTQYF. CDR3 sequence (DNA): TGTGCCAGCAGCTCCACGACTAGCGGGGGGGCGAATACGCAGTATTTT.

The chain employs TRBV5-1 and TRBJ1-6; TRBD1 agrees at 7 bases. Germline lookup yields CDR1 SGHRS and CDR2 YFSETQ. There are 15 residues in the CDR3. The trim removed 4 bases at V and 7 bases at J, leaving 8 bases unmatched. DNA for the CDR3: TGCGCCAGCAGCCCCCGGACAGGCTCAAATTCACCCCTCCACTTT. Translating it yields CASSPRTGSNSPLHF.

The rearrangement joins TRBV3-1 (or the pseudogene TRBV3-2) to TRBJ1-2, with D maybe TRBD1 (5 bases). Germline lookup yields CDR1 LGHDT and CDR2 YNNKEL (reference sequence). Trimming removed 1 base from V and 7 bases from J, with 10 bases in between. This CDR3 is 13 amino acids long. CDR3 loop: CASSQGSGVGYTF. CDR3 in DNA: TGTGCCAGCAGCCAAGGATCGGGGGTTGGCTACACCTTC.

This sequence joins TRBV7-3 and TRBJ2-1; the D gene is possibly TRBD2 (6 bases). Trimming removed 5 bases at V and 7 bases at J, with 15 bases between. From germline, CDR1 is SGHTA and CDR2 FQGTGA. This CDR3 has 14 residues. The CDR3 region has the DNA TGTGCCAGCAGCCCAGACCCGGCGGGGAATGAGCAGTTCTTC. This translates into CASSPDPAGNEQFF.

The chain uses TRBV10-2 and TRBJ1-1; 9 positions agree with TRBD1. Germline-derived CDR1 and CDR2 are WSHSY and SAAADI. The V and J ends lost 10 bases and 3 bases, in that order; junction bases with no gene match: 6. This CDR3 region has 13 residues. The CDR3, as DNA: TGCGCCACCCTGGGGGACAGGGACACTGAAGCTTTCTTT. Translated, it gives CATLGDRDTEAFF.

The rearrangement uses TRBV27 and TRBJ2-2; D is unresolved. In germline, CDR1 is MNHEY, CDR2 SMNVEV (reference sequence). The CDR3 has 14 amino acids. Trimming stripped 3 bases from V and 6 bases from J, with 11 bases between. CDR3 nucleotides: TGTGCCAGCAGTTTGACGGTGACTCCCGGGGAGCTGTTTTTT. Translated: CASSLTVTPGELFF.

The V and J genes are TRBV10-1 and TRBJ2-2; D not certain. The CDR3 consists of 16 residues. V lost 0 bases and J lost 4, with 12 bases in between. Germline V gene sequence: CDR1 WNHNN, CDR2 SYGVQD (reference sequence). CDR3 loop: CASSESVSSGTGELFF. Written as DNA, the CDR3 is TGCGCCAGCAGTGAGTCCGTCAGCTCGGGCACCGGGGAGCTGTTTTTT.

This chain uses TRBV7-9 with TRBJ1-1, with a tentative D call TRBD1 (6 bases). Germline V CDR1 and CDR2: SEHNR, FQNEAQ (reference sequence). The CDR3 is 14 residues long. Between the trimmed V and J ends, which lost 6 bases and 1 base, there was a span of 12 bases. This CDR3 reads CASRAGDGNTEAFF. CDR3 in DNA: TGTGCCAGCAGGGCAGGGGACGGGAACACTGAAGCTTTCTTT.

The rearrangement joins TRBV11-2 to TRBJ2-1; 8 nucleotides line up with TRBD2. The germline gives CDR1 SGHAT, CDR2 FQNNGV. V gave up 8 bases and J gave up 0 bases; unmatched junction bases: 3. This CDR3 has 14 residues. For the CDR3, the DNA is TGTGCCAGCGGACGGGGGGGCTCCTACAATGAGCAGTTCTTC. Translating it yields CASGRGGSYNEQFF.

The chain is built from TRBV19 and TRBJ1-5; D might be TRBD1 (6 bases). From germline, CDR1 is LNHDA and CDR2 SQIVND (reference sequence). The CDR3 length is 14 residues. V lost 3 bases, J lost 4 bases, and 10 bases lay in between. The CDR3 loop is CASSIPTGNQPQHF. The CDR3 bases are TGTGCCAGTAGTATCCCTACAGGGAATCAGCCCCAGCATTTT.

J is TRBJ1-1 and V is TRBV11-3; 7 positions agree with TRBD1. Per the germline V gene, CDR1 is SGHNT and CDR2 is YENEEA. The trim removed 5 bases at V and 3 bases at J, leaving 3 bases unmatched. The CDR3 loop spans 13 amino acids. Here the CDR3 DNA reads TGTGCCAGCAGCCTGACAGGGTACACTGAAGCTTTCTTT. It is translated as CASSLTGYTEAFF.